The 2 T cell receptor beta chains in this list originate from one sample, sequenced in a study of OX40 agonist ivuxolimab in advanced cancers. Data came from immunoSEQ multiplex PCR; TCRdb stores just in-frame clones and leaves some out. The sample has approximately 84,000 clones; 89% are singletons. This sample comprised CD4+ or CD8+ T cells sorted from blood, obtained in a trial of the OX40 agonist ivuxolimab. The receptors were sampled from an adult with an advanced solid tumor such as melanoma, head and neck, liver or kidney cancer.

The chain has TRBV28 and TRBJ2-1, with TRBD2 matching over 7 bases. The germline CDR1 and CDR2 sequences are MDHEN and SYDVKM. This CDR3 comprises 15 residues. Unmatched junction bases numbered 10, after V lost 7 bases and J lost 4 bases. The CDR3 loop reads CASTPQRGMYNEQFF. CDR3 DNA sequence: TGTGCCAGCACCCCTCAGCGGGGAATGTACAATGAGCAGTTCTTC.

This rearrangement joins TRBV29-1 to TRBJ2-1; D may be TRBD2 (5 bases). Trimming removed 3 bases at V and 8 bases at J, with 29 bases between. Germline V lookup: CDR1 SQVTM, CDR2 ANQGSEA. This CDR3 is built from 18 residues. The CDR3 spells CSVDLASQRTIKGDEQFF. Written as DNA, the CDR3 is TGCAGCGTTGACTTGGCGAGCCAAAGGACCATTAAGGGAGATGAGCAGTTCTTC.